This TCR beta chain originates from a study of human T cells and chemical hapten exposure. Study background: Skin of the upper inner arm, approximately 2 cm by approximately 2 cm, received 2% DPC for sensitization. Weekly scalp doses of diphenylcyclopropenone were given to patients during the approximately 25-week study. Patch tests of 0.01% DPC on the upper back were read at 6 days.

Time point given: patch test 3, about 24 weeks after DPC sensitization. Noted treatment: therapeutic diphenylcyclopropenone sensitization with weekly scalp DPC. This clonotype was observed a few times. The CDR3 spans 14 residues. Germline CDR1 is SGHTA and CDR2 is FQGNSA. V was pared by 5 bases and J by 7 bases, with 9 bases of the junction left unmatched. The study used a library that attached unique molecular identifiers to individual cDNA molecules. TCRdb redid the calling of the RACE reads with MiXCR, one entry per CDR3 protein. The sample has 95,000 to 150,000 distinct CDR3 sequences, around 10% seen once.

Sequences were derived from whole blood, sampled in connection with sensitization to the hapten diphenylcyclopropenone (DPC). V and J are TRBV7-2 and TRBJ1-2, with 8 bases that match TRBD1. The TCR sequence derives from a woman aged 50 to 60 with alopecia areata. Some clones in this sample may be carry-over from other donors' samples. The DNA of the CDR3 is TGTGCCAGCAGCCGCGGTTCAGGGGGCTTTGGCTACACCTTC. Protein product: CASSRGSGGFGYTF.